One TCR beta chain is described in this entry. After removal of 3 bases from V and 4 bases from J, the junction contained 13 bases not matched to a gene. The CDR3 runs 17 residues. Germline V gene lookup returns CDR1 KGHSH and CDR2 LQKENI. Libraries were prepared by immunoSEQ multiplex PCR; TCRdb keeps only in-frame clonotypes and omits some of them. Of 720,000 or so clones detected, over 75% appear once; the ten largest clones hold 0.0095% to 0.013%. The data are from a study of shared T cell receptors in the human thymus. Another study also made use of these data, one on human thymus T cells.

The TCR originated in a girl less than two years old with a congenital heart defect. The sample comprised thymocytes. This chain connects TRBV18 to TRBJ2-7; TRBD1 aligns across 9 bases. In DNA form, the CDR3 reads TGTGCCAGCTCACCTCCCGTTGGGACAGGGAGGGATTACGAGCAGTACTTC. Translated: CASSPPVGTGRDYEQYF. The full variable domain, rest sourced from reference TRBV18 and TRBJ2-7, is NAGVMQNPRHLVRRRGQEARLRCSPMKGHSHVYWYRQLPEEGLKFMVYLQKENIIDESGMPKERFSAEFPKEGPSILRIQQVVRGDSAAYFCASSPPVGTGRDYEQYFGPGTRLTVT.